The 8 T cell receptor beta chains listed next were all sequenced from one sample in a study of shared clonotypes between healthy human individuals. Naive-designated CD8 cells lacked CD45RO, were positively enriched for CCR7, and omitted terminally differentiated effector memory CD45RA+ cells. The data were produced by immunoSEQ multiplex PCR, yet TCRdb's version contains in-frame clones alone and is incomplete. The table includes more than 2 million clones, roughly 95% detected once. The source material was naive CD8+ T cells from PBMCs. Every receptor here comes from a man between 18 and 29 years old in good health. Some clones in this sample may be carry-over from other donors' samples.

J is TRBJ1-1 and V is TRBV27; D might be TRBD1 (5 bases). The CDR3 totals 13 residues. V shed 7 bases and J shed 4 bases, with 13 bases lying between them. CDR1 MNHEY and CDR2 SMNVEV come from the germline V gene (reference sequence). CDR3 loop: CASNGQGGTEAFF. The CDR3 nucleotides are TGTGCCAGCAATGGGCAGGGCGGCACTGAAGCTTTCTTT.

The V call is TRBV7-2, the J call TRBJ1-5; no firm D call. Trimming stripped 1 base from V and 2 bases from J, with 12 bases between. Germline V gene lookup returns CDR1 SGHTA and CDR2 FQGNSA. The CDR3 spans 16 residues. The CDR3 nucleotides read TGTGCCAGCAGCTTAGTGTACCGGGCCGGCAATCAGCCCCAGCATTTT. Its protein product is CASSLVYRAGNQPQHF.

The genes are TRBV29-1 and TRBJ2-7, with 7 nucleotides matching TRBD2. Trimming took 4 bases from V and 0 from J; bases not matched to a gene: 3. Germline V gives CDR1 SQVTM, CDR2 ANQGSEA. CDR3 size: 13 residues. The CDR3 loop reads CSVVKRDSYEQYF. The DNA for the CDR3 is TGCAGCGTTGTGAAGCGGGACTCCTACGAGCAGTACTTC.

The chain links TRBV6-5 to TRBJ2-2; 8 bases fit TRBD2. The CDR3 is made up of 14 amino acids. J was trimmed by 1 base and V by 8 bases; bases with no gene match: 3. Looked up from germline, CDR1 is MNHEY and CDR2 is SVGAGI. CDR3 loop: CASEAGVNTGELFF. CDR3 nucleotides: TGTGCCAGCGAAGCGGGAGTGAACACCGGGGAGCTGTTTTTT.

This sequence joins TRBV7-6 and TRBJ2-5, with 10 positions matching TRBD2. The CDR3 extends over 15 amino acids. Germline values: CDR1 SGHVS, CDR2 FNYEAQ. V shed 8 bases and J 4 bases; nucleotides not matched to a gene: 10. The DNA of the CDR3 is TGTGCCAGCGTCCTAGCGGGAGTTAGTGGAGAGACCCAGTACTTC. It codes for CASVLAGVSGETQYF.

This clone has only one observation. CDR3 sequence: CASSFGRGETNYGYTF. CDR3 nucleotides: TGTGCCAGCAGCTTTGGTCGGGGGGAGACTAACTATGGCTACACCTTC. The V gene is TRBV5-6, the J gene TRBJ1-2; perhaps TRBD1 as D (5 bases). Germline V CDR1 and CDR2: SGHDT, YYEEEE. Trimming removed 2 bases at V and 0 bases at J, with 14 bases between. The CDR3 loop spans 16 amino acids.

The rearrangement uses TRBV29-1 and TRBJ2-5; the match to TRBD2 covers 8 bases. CDR3 length equals 15 residues. Unmatched junction bases numbered 14, after V lost 6 bases and J lost 5 bases. CDR1 is SQVTM, CDR2 ANQGSEA, per germline. For the CDR3, the DNA is TGCAGCGTCGTCCTAGCGGGCTCGGGGGGTGAGACCCAGTACTTC. Its translation is CSVVLAGSGGETQYF.

The CDR3 loop reads CASSYDGSGGETQYF. The CDR3 coding sequence is TGTGCCAGCAGTTACGACGGTTCGGGAGGCGAGACCCAGTACTTC. The chain recombines TRBV6-5 with TRBJ2-5; 7 nucleotides line up with TRBD2. V trimming: 2 bases; J trimming: 5 bases; junction bases outside the gene matches: 8. The CDR3 is 15 residues long. Germline lookup yields CDR1 MNHEY and CDR2 SVGAGI.